The 13 T cell receptor beta chains listed next were all sequenced from one sample in a study of neoadjuvant anti-PD-1 for oral cavity cancer. The time point here: after neoadjuvant nivolumab, at surgical resection. Clones were sequenced by immunoSEQ multiplex PCR, and TCRdb holds only the in-frame ones, with some missing. The profile covers approximately 14,000 clones, with approximately 75% appearing a single time and less than 3% taken by the ten largest. Material: PBMCs, obtained after nivolumab (anti-PD-1) treatment. These receptors all come from a person aged 35-79 years with oral cavity squamous cell carcinoma.

The chain joins TRBV10-3 to TRBJ2-1; D gene unclear. The CDR3 runs 16 residues. CDR1 ENHRY and CDR2 SYGVKD come from the germline V gene. The V end lost 0 bases, the J end lost 2 bases, and 11 bases lay between the germline ends. The CDR3 reads CAISESTPRPYNEQFF. The CDR3 DNA follows: TGTGCCATCAGTGAGTCGACCCCTAGACCCTACAATGAGCAGTTCTTC.

In DNA form, the CDR3 reads TGTGCCAGCAGAACTAGGGGGAGTTTCTACGAGCAGTACTTC. It is translated as CASRTRGSFYEQYF. V and J are TRBV2 and TRBJ2-7, with a weak D call TRBD1 (6 bases). The CDR3 spans 14 residues. Germline CDR1 SNHLY, CDR2 FYNNEI. Trimming left V 6 bases short and J 3 bases short, with 15 bases between.

The rearrangement links TRBV6-4 to TRBJ2-1; tentatively, D is TRBD1 or TRBD2 (5 bases each). Trimming removed 5 bases from V and 10 bases from J, with 15 bases in between. This CDR3 contains 13 residues. CDR1 is MRHNA and CDR2 is SNTAGT in the germline V gene. In DNA form, the CDR3 reads TGTGCCAGCAGTCCCTTCACAGGCGGGGAGCAGTTCTTC. Encoded protein: CASSPFTGGEQFF.

This chain joins TRBV6-5 and TRBJ1-2; D is unclear. Germline-derived CDR1 and CDR2 are MNHEY and SVGAGI. The CDR3 length is 13 residues. Trimming took off 4 bases at V and 3 bases at J, with 9 bases between the two ends. CDR3 residues: CASSSDYYYGYTF. CDR3 coding DNA: TGTGCCAGCAGTTCCGACTATTACTATGGCTACACCTTC.

This clone was seen only once. This chain links TRBV30 with TRBJ2-7; TRBD2 agrees at 9 bases. The CDR3 has 15 residues. In germline, CDR1 is GTSNPN, CDR2 SVGIG (reference sequence). V lost 5 bases and J lost 4; bases outside the gene matches: 12. CDR3 loop: CAWGGLAGKRYEQYF. CDR3 DNA: TGTGCCTGGGGTGGGCTAGCGGGGAAAAGATACGAGCAGTACTTC.

There are a few counts of this clone. The chain carries TRBV27 and TRBJ2-7, with a possible D match to TRBD1 (6 bases). Trimming took off 10 bases at V and 4 bases at J, with 14 bases between the two ends. The CDR3 consists of 12 residues. The V gene's germline CDR1 is MNHEY and CDR2 SMNVEV (reference sequence). Written as DNA, the CDR3 is TGTGCCAACCCAGGGGCAAGATACGAGCAGTACTTC. Residues: CANPGARYEQYF.

The chain uses TRBV28 and TRBJ2-7; TRBD1 is a possible D gene (6 bases). Trimming shortened V by 7 bases and J by 7 bases, and 20 bases separated the two germline ends. Germline assignment: CDR1 MDHEN and CDR2 SYDVKM. The length of the CDR3 is 14 residues. The DNA for the CDR3 is TGTGCCAGCACCGAAGGGGGAAGGGGCTGGGAGCAGTACTTC. As protein: CASTEGGRGWEQYF.

The chain is built from TRBV19 and TRBJ2-1; 12 bases map to TRBD2. V shed 8 bases, J shed 4 bases, and the junction held 6 bases outside the gene matches. From germline, CDR1 is LNHDA and CDR2 SQIVND (reference sequence). The CDR3 has 15 residues. CDR3 nucleotides: TGTGCCAGTCGACTAGCGGGAGTCCGATACAATGAGCAGTTCTTC. It yields the protein CASRLAGVRYNEQFF.

The genes are TRBV5-1 and TRBJ2-3; 7 nucleotides line up with TRBD2. J lost 2 bases, V lost 0 bases, and 3 bases had no gene match. This CDR3 contains 15 residues. Germline V CDR1 and CDR2: SGHRS, YFSETQ. CDR3 DNA sequence: TGCGCCAGCAGCTTGGAGGGGAGGGACACAGATACGCAGTATTTT. It specifies CASSLEGRDTDTQYF.

The rearrangement links TRBV27 to TRBJ1-5; unclear D gene. The germline CDR1 and CDR2 sequences are MNHEY and SMNVEV (reference sequence). The CDR3 length is 13 residues. V gave up 3 bases and J gave up 7 bases, with 10 bases separating them. The CDR3 DNA reads as TGTGCCAGCAGTTTTTTGGGTGCACAGCCCCAGCATTTT. This gives the protein CASSFLGAQPQHF.

This chain connects TRBV5-1 to TRBJ2-4; the D is unclear. Germline V gene sequence: CDR1 SGHRS, CDR2 YFSETQ. With 0 bases removed from V and 2 bases from J, the gap between germline ends came to 9 bases. The CDR3 is 15 residues long. DNA of the CDR3: TGCGCCAGCAGCTTGGATGGAATGACCAAAAACATTCAGTACTTC. Translating gives CASSLDGMTKNIQYF.

V and J are TRBV5-1 and TRBJ2-3; D could derive from TRBD1 or TRBD2 (5 bases each). This CDR3 region has 13 residues. Trimming took 2 bases from V and 6 from J, leaving 10 bases between them. Looked up from germline, CDR1 is SGHRS and CDR2 is YFSETQ. In nucleotides, the CDR3 is TGCGCCAGCAGCTTTCGGGACCGGGATACGCAGTATTTT. Translated: CASSFRDRDTQYF.

The V and J genes are TRBV6-1 and TRBJ2-7; D may be TRBD2 (6 bases). The CDR3 covers 15 residues. Looked up from germline, CDR1 is MNHNS and CDR2 is SASEGT. V dropped 8 bases and J dropped 6 bases, with 23 bases sitting between them. In nucleotides, the CDR3 is TGTGCCAGCCGGGAACGCCTGGGCGCGGGGAGCGAGCAGTACTTC. The encoded protein is CASRERLGAGSEQYF.